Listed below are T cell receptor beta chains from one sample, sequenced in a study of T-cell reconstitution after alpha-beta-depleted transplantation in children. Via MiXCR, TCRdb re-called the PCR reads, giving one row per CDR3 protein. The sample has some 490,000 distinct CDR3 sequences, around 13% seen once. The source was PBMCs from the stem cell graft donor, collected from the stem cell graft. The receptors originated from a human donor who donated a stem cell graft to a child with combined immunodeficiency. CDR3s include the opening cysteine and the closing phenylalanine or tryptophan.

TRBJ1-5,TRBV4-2,CASSQNRDQPQHF
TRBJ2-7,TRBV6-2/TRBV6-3,CASSYRGRGGYEQYF
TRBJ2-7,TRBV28,CASQGGTFGQYF
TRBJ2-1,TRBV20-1,CSARSSGGLSSYNEQFF
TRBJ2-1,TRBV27,CASSTILAYNEQFF
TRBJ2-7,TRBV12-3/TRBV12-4,CASSLSLAGGLNNEQYF
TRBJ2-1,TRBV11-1,CASRLEDYNEQFF
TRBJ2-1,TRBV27,CASSPSGQGNEQFF
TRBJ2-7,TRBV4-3,CASSQVAGTGIYEQYF
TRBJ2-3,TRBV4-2,CASSQGRAGDTDTQYF
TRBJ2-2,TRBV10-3,CAIGILGAGELFF
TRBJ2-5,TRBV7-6,CASSAMTGREETQYF
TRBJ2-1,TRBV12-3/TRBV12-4,CASSYRGGISLGNEQFF
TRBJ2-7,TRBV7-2,CASSHRRDNYSPYEQYF
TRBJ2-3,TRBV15,CATSKDGVNTDTQYF
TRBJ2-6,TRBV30,CAWTLRVSGANVLTF
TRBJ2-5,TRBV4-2,CASSQEGSGGHQETQYF
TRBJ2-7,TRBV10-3,CAISAGRDEREQYF
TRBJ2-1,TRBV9,CASSVGRAEQFF
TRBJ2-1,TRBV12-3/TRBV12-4,CASSFGPGWYNEQFF
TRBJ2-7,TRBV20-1,CSARGGLAGGGILYEQYF
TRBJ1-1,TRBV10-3,CAISESTGKNTEAFF
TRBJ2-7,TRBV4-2,CASSQDKLAGKATSYEQYF
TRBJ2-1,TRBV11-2,CASSFSSLRFSSYNEQFF
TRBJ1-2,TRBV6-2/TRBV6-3,CASSHWASRSTMGYTF
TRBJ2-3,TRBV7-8,CASRQHSLDTQYF